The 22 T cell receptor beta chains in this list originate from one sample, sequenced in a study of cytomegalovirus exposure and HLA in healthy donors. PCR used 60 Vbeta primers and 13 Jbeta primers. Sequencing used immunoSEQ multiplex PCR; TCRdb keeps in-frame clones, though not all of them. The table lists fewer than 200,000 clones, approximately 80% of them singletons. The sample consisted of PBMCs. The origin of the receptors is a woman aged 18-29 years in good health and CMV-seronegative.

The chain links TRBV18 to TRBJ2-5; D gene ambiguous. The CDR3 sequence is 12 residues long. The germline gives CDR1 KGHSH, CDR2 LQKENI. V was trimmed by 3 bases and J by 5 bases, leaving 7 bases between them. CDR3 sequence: CASSPSSETQYF. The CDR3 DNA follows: TGTGCCAGCTCACCCTCTTCGGAGACCCAGTACTTC.

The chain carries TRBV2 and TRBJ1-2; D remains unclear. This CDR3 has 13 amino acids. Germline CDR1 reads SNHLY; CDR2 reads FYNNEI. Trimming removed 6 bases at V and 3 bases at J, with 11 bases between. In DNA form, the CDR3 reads TGTGCCAGCAGGGTTACAGAGTACTATGGCTACACCTTC. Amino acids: CASRVTEYYGYTF.

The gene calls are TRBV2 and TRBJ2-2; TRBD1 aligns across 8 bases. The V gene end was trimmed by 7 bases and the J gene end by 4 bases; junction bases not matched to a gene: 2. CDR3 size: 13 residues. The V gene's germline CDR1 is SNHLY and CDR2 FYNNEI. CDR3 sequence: CASTGGSTGELFF. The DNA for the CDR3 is TGTGCCAGCACAGGGGGCAGCACCGGGGAGCTGTTTTTT.

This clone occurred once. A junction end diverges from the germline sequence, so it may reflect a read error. CDR3 residues: CASSQGTGTGTIYF. For the CDR3, the DNA is TGTGCTAGCAGCCAAGGGACAGGGACTGGCACCATATATTTT. The genes are TRBV7-7 and TRBJ1-3; TRBD1 agrees at 9 bases. Germline V CDR1 and CDR2: SSHAT, FNYEAQ (reference sequence). The CDR3 covers 14 residues. Using reference TRBV7-7 and TRBJ1-3 for the parts outside the CDR3, the full variable domain is GAGVSQSPRYKVTKRGQDVTLRCDPISSHATLYWYQQALGQGPEFLTYFNYEAQPDKSGLPSDRFSAERPEGSISTLTIQRTEQRDSAMYRCASSQGTGTGTIYFGEGSWLTVV.

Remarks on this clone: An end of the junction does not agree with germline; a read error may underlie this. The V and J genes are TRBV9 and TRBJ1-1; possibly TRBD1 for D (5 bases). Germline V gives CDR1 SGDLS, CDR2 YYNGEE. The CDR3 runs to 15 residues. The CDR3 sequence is CASSVGGGVNSEAFF. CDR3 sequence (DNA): TGTGCCAGCAGCGTAGGTGGAGGGGTAAACAGTGAAGCTTTCTTT.

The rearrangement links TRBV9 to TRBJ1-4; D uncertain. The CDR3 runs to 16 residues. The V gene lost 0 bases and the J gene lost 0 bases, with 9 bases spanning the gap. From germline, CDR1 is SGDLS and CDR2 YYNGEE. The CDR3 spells CASSVGVGSTNEKLFF. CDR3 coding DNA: TGTGCCAGCAGCGTAGGAGTCGGTTCAACTAATGAAAAACTGTTTTTT.

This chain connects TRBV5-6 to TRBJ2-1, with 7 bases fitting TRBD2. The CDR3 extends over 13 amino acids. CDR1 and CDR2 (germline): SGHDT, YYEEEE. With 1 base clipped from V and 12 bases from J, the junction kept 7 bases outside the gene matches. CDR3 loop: CASSLRVGGWQFF. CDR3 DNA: TGTGCCAGCAGCTTGAGGGTGGGGGGGTGGCAGTTCTTC.

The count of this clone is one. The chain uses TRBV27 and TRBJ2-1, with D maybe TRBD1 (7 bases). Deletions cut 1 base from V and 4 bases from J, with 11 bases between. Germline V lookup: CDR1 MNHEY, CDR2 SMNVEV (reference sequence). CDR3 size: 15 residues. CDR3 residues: CASSLWAGGYNEQFF. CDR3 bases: TGTGCCAGCAGTTTATGGGCAGGGGGGTACAATGAGCAGTTCTTC.

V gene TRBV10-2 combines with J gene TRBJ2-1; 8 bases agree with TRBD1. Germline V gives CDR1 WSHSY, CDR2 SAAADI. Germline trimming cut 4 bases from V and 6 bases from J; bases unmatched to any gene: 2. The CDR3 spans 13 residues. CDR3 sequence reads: CASSGTGPNEQFF. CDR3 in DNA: TGCGCCAGCAGTGGGACAGGGCCCAATGAGCAGTTCTTC.

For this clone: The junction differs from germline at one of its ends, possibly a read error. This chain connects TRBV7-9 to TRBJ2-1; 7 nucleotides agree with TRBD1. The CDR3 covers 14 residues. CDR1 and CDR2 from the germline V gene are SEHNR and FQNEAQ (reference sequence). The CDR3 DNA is TGTTCCAGCAGCTTAGAGGGGGCCAGCAATGAGCAGTTCTTC. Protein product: CSSSLEGASNEQFF.

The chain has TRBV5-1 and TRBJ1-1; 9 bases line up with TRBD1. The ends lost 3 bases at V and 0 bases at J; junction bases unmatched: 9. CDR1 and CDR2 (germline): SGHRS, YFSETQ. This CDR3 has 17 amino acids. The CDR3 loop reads CASSSLDWTGVNTEAFF. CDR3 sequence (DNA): TGCGCCAGCAGCTCCCTAGATTGGACAGGGGTGAACACTGAAGCTTTCTTT.

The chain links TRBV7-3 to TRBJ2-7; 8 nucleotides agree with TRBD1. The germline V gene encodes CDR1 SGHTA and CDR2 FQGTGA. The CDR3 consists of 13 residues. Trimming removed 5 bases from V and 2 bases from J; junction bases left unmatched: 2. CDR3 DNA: TGTGCCAGCAGCGTGGACAGGGCCTACGAGCAGTACTTC. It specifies CASSVDRAYEQYF.

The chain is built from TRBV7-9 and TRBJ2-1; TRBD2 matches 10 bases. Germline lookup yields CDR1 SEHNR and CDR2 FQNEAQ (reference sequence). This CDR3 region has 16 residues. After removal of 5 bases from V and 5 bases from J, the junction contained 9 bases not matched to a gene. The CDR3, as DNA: TGTGCCAGCAGCCTCGGAACTAGCGGGGAAGACAATGAGCAGTTCTTC. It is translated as CASSLGTSGEDNEQFF.

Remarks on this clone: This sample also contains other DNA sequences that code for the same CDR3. For the CDR3, the DNA is TGTGCCAGCAGCTTGACGGGACTACAAGAGACCCAGTACTTC. Translating it yields CASSLTGLQETQYF. The chain couples TRBV7-8 to TRBJ2-5; 7 bases map to TRBD2. The CDR3 loop spans 14 amino acids. From germline, CDR1 is SGHVS and CDR2 FQNEAQ. Unmatched junction bases numbered 3, after V lost 3 bases and J lost 2 bases. Complete variable domain (other parts from reference TRBV7-8 and TRBJ2-5): GAGVSQSPRYKVAKRGQDVALRCDPISGHVSLFWYQQALGQGPEFLTYFQNEAQLDKSGLPSDRFFAERPEGSVSTLKIQRTQQEDSAVYLCASSLTGLQETQYFGPGTRLLVL.

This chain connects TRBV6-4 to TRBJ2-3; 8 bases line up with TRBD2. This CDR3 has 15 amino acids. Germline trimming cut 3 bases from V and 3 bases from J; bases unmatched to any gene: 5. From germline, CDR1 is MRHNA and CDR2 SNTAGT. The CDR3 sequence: CASSEHRGGTDTQYF. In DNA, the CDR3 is TGTGCCAGCAGTGAACACCGGGGGGGAACAGATACGCAGTATTTT.

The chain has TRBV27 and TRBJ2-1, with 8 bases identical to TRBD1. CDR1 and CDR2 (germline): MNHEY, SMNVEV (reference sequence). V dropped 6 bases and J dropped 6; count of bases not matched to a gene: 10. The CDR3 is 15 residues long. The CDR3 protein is CASRITITGGNEQFF. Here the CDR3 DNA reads TGTGCCAGCAGGATAACTATCACAGGGGGCAATGAGCAGTTCTTC.

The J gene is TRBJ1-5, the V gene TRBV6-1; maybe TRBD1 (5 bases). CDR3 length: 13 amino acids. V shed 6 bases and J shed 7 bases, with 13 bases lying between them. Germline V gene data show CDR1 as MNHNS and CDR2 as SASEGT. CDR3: CASSLQELQPQHF. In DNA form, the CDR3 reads TGTGCCAGCAGCCTACAGGAACTCCAGCCCCAGCATTTT.

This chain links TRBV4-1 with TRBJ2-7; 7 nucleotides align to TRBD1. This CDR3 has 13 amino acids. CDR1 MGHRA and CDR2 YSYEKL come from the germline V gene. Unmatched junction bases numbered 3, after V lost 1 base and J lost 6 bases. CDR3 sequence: CASSQVQGTEQYF. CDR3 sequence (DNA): TGCGCCAGCAGCCAAGTACAGGGGACCGAGCAGTACTTC.

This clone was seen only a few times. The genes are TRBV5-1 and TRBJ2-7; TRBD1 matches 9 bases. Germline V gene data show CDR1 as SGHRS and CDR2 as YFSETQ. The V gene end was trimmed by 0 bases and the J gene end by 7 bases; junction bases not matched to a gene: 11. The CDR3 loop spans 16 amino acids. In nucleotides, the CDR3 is TGCGCCAGCAGCTTGGATACAGGGGGCCAGGGTTGGGAGCAGTACTTC. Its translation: CASSLDTGGQGWEQYF.

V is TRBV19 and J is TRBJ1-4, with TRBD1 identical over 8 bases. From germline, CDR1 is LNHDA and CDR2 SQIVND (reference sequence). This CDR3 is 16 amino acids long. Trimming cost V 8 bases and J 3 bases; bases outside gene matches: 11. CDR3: CASPPSPGQANEKLFF. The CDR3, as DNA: TGTGCCAGTCCACCTTCACCGGGACAGGCTAATGAAAAACTGTTTTTT.

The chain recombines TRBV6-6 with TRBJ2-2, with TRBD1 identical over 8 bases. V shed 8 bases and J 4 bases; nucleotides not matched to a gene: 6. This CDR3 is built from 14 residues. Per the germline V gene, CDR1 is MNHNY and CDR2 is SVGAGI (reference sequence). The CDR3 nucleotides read TGTGCCAGCCTAGGGACAGGAGTCACCGGGGAGCTGTTTTTT. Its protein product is CASLGTGVTGELFF.

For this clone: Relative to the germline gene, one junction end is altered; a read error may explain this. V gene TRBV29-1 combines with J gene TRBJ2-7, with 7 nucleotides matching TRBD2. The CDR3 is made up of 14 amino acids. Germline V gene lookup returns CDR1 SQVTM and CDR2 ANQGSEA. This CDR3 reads CSVPRREGSNEQYF. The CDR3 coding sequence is TGCAGCGTCCCTCGGAGGGAGGGCTCCAACGAGCAGTACTTC.